This TCR beta chain emerged from a study of long-term antiretroviral therapy in people with HIV. Germline loops: CDR1 SEHNR, CDR2 FQNEAQ (reference sequence). The V end was cut by 4 bases, the J end by 5 bases, with 8 bases between. CDR3 length: 12 amino acids. The authors ran the immunoSEQ assay, v3.0, at survey level. Profiled with immunoSEQ multiplex PCR; TCRdb holds only in-frame clones, not every one. Of 30,000 to 50,000 clones in the sample, 65% to 90% were seen once. Sequences were derived from unsorted PBMCs, sampled just before starting antiretroviral therapy. The chain recombines TRBV7-9 with TRBJ2-5; D is unclear. The TCR originated in a woman aged 18 to 35 with HIV. Here the CDR3 reads CASSSLWETQYF. The CDR3 DNA reads TGTGCCAGCAGCTCATTGTGGGAGACCCAGTACTTC.